One and the same sample provided the 4 T cell receptor beta chains below, sequenced in a study of blood T cell repertoires in COVID-19. The method was immunoSEQ multiplex PCR; TCRdb's version includes in-frame clones alone and lacks a portion of them. This repertoire shows about 9,600 clones, approximately 90% found once; its top ten account for about 5.4%. Sequenced input: peripheral blood. The receptor set was obtained from a human donor in a cohort sampled during active COVID-19.

The CDR3 loop is CASSPIERGAYEQYF. The CDR3 coding sequence is TGTGCCAGCTCACCAATAGAGCGGGGGGCCTACGAGCAGTACTTC. The rearrangement uses TRBV18 and TRBJ2-7; 9 bases fit TRBD2. CDR3 size: 15 residues. Germline V lookup: CDR1 KGHSH, CDR2 LQKENI. Trimming took 2 bases from V and 2 from J; bases not matched to a gene: 4.

The genes are TRBV5-5 and TRBJ1-2; D gene unclear. Per the germline V gene, CDR1 is SGHKS and CDR2 is YYEKEE (reference sequence). CDR3 size: 14 residues. V lost 2 bases to trimming and J lost 3 bases, with 11 bases between them. As DNA, the CDR3 is TGTGCCAGCAGCTTTGAAGAGGCTGACTATGGCTACACCTTC. Its translation: CASSFEEADYGYTF.

About this clone: An end of the junction does not agree with germline; a read error may underlie this. The V and J genes are TRBV25-1 and TRBJ1-3, with D perhaps matching TRBD1 (6 bases). The CDR3 is 14 residues long. CDR1 MGHDK and CDR2 SYGVNS come from the germline V gene. This chain's CDR3 is CVSSATGLGNTIYF. The DNA for the CDR3 is TGTGTCAGCAGTGCTACAGGGTTAGGAAACACCATATATTTT.

This chain uses TRBV2 with TRBJ2-4; TRBD1 might be the D (6 bases). V lost 6 bases, J lost 6 bases, and 21 bases lay in between. The CDR3 sequence is 16 residues long. Germline loops: CDR1 SNHLY, CDR2 FYNNEI. In DNA form, the CDR3 reads TGTGCCAGCAGGTTGAGGGACACAAGGAAGATAAACATTCAGTACTTC. Translation gives CASRLRDTRKINIQYF.